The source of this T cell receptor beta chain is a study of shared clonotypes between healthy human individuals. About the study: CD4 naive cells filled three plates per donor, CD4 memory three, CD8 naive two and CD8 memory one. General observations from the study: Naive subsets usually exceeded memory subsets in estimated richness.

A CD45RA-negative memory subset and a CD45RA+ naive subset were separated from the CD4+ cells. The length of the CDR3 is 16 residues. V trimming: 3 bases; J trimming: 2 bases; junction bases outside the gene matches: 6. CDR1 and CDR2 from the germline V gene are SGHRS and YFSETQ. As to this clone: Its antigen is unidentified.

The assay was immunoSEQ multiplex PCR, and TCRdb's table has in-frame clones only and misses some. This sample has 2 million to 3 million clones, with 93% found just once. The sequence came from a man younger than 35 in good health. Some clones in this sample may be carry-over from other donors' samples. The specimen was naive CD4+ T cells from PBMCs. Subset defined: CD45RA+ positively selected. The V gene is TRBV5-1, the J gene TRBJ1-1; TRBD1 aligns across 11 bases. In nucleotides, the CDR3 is TGCGCCAGCAGCTACAGGACAGGGGGCACTAACACTGAAGCTTTCTTT. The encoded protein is CASSYRTGGTNTEAFF.